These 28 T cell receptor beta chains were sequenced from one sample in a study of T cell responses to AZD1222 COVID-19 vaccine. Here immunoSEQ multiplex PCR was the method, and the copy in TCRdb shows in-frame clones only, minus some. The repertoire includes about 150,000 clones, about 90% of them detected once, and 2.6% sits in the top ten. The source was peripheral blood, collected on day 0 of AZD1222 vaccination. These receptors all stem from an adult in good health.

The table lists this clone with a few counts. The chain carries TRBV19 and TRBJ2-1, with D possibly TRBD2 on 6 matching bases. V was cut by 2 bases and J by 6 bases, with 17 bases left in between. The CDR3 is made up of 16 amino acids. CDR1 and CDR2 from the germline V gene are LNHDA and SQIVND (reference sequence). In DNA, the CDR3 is TGTGCCAGTAGTATATGGGTCGGGGGAGCGGGCAATGAGCAGTTCTTC. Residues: CASSIWVGGAGNEQFF.

The CDR3 loop reads CAWRTNQRGATGPQHF. The CDR3 DNA follows: TGTGCCTGGAGGACGAACCAACGAGGGGCGACGGGGCCCCAGCATTTT. V and J are TRBV30 and TRBJ1-5, with D possibly being TRBD1 (5 bases). The CDR3 consists of 16 residues. V lost 3 bases to trimming and J lost 9 bases, with 24 bases between them. Germline CDR1 is GTSNPN and CDR2 is SVGIG (reference sequence). Full variable domain (outside the CDR3, taken from reference TRBV30 and TRBJ1-5): SQTIHQWPATLVQPVGSPLSLECTVEGTSNPNLYWYRQAAGRGLQLLFYSVGIGQISSEVPQNLSASRPQDRQFILSSKKLLLSDSGFYLCAWRTNQRGATGPQHFGDGTRLSIL.

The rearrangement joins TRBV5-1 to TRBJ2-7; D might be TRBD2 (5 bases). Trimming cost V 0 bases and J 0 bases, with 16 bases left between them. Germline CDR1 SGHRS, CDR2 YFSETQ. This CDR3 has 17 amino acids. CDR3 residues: CASSLGLSGIYSYEQYF. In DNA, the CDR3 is TGCGCCAGCAGCTTGGGCCTGAGCGGTATATACTCCTACGAGCAGTACTTC.

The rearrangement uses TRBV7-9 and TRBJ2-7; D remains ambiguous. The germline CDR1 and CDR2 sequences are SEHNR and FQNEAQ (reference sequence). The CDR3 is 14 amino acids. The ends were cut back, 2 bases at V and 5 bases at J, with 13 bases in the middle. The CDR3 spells CASSLPAFPDEQYF. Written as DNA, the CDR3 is TGTGCCAGCAGCTTACCGGCTTTCCCAGACGAGCAGTACTTC.

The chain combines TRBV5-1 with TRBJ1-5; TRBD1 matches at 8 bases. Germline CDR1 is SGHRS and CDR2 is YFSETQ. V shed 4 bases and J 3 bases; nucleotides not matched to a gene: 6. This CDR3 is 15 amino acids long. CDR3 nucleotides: TGCGCCAGCAGCCCCGGACAGGGCTCCAATCAGCCCCAGCATTTT. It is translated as CASSPGQGSNQPQHF.

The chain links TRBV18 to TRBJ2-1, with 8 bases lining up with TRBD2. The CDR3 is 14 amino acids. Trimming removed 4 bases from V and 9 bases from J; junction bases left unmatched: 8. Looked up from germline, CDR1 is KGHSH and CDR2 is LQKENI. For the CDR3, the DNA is TGTGCCAGCTCACGTCGGGGACTAGTGGGTGAGCAGTTCTTC. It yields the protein CASSRRGLVGEQFF.

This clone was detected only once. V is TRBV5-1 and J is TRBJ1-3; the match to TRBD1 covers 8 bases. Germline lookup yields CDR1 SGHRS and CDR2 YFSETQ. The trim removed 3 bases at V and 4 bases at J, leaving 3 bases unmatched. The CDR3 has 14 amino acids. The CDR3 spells CASSSRTGGNTIYF. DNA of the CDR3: TGCGCCAGCAGCTCTAGGACAGGGGGAAACACCATATATTTT.

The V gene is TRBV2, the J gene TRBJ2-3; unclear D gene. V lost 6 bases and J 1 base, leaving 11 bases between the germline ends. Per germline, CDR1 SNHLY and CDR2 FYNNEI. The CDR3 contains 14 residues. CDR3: CASSPGPRTDTQYF. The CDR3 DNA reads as TGTGCCAGCAGCCCCGGACCCCGCACAGATACGCAGTATTTT.

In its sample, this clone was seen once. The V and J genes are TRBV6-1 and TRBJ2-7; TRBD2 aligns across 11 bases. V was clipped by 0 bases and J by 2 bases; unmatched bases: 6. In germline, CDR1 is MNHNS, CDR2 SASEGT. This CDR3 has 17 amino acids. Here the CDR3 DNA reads TGTGCCAGCAGTGAAGCAGTGCCTAGCGGGAGGCCCTACGAGCAGTACTTC. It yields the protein CASSEAVPSGRPYEQYF.

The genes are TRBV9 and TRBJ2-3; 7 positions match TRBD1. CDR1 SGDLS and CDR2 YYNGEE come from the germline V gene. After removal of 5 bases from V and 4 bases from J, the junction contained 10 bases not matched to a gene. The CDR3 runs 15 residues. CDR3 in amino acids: CASSWSGQRADTQYF. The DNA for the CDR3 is TGTGCCAGCAGTTGGTCGGGACAGAGGGCAGATACGCAGTATTTT.

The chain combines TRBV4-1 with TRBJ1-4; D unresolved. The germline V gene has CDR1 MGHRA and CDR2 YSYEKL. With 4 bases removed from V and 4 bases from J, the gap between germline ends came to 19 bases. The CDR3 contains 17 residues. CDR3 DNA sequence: TGCGCCAGCAGCCCCGGGAGAGCTACAGTGTATAATGAAAAACTGTTTTTT. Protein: CASSPGRATVYNEKLFF.

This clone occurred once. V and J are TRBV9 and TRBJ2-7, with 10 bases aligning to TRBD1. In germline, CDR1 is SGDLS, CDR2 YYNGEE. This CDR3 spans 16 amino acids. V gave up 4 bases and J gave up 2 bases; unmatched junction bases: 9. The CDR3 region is CASSYRGTGDPYEQYF. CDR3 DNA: TGTGCCAGCAGCTACCGTGGGACAGGGGACCCCTACGAGCAGTACTTC.

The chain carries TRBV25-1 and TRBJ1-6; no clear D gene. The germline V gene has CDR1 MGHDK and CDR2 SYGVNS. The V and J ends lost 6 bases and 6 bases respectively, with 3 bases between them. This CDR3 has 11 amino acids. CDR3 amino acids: CASRANSPLHF. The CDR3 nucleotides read TGTGCCAGCAGGGCTAATTCACCCCTCCACTTT.

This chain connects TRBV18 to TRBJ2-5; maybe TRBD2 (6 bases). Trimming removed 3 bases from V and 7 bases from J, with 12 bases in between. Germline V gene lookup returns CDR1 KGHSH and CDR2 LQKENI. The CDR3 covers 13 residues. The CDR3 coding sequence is TGTGCCAGCTCACCGGGGGGAATCGTGACCCAGTACTTC. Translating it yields CASSPGGIVTQYF.

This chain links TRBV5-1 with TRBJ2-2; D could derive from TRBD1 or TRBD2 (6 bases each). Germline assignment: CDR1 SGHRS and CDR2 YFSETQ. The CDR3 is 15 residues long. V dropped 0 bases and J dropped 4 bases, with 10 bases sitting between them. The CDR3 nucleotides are TGCGCCAGCAGCTTGGGAGGAGGGGGCACCGGGGAGCTGTTTTTT. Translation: CASSLGGGGTGELFF.

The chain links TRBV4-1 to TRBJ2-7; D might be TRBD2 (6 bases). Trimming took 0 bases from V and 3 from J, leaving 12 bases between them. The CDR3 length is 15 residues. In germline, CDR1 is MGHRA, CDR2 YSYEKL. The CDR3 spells CASSQDLGSVYEQYF. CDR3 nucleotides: TGCGCCAGCAGCCAAGATCTCGGGAGTGTCTACGAGCAGTACTTC.

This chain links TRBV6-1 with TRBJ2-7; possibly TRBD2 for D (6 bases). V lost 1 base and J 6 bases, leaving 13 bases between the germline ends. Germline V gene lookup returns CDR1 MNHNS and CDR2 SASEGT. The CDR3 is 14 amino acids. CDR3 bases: TGTGCCAGCAGTGAAGGGAGGGGAAGCGGCGAGCAGTACTTC. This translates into CASSEGRGSGEQYF.

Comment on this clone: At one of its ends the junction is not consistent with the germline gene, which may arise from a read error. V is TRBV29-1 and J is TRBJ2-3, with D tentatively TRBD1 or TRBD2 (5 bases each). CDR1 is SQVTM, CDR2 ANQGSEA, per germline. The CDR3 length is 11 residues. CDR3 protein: CSVDLGRTRYF. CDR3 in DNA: TGCAGCGTTGATTTGGGACGGACGCGGTATTTT.

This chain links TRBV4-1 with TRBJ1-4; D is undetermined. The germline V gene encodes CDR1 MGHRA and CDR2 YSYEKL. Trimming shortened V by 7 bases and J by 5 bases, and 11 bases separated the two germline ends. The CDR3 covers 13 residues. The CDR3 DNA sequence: TGCGCCAGCACCAGGATTCTAAATGAAAAACTGTTTTTT. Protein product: CASTRILNEKLFF.

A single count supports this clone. CDR3 sequence reads: CASSNMRSSGNTIYF. CDR3 DNA: TGTGCCAGCAGTAATATGAGAAGCTCTGGAAACACCATATATTTT. The chain carries TRBV6-5 and TRBJ1-3; D call uncertain. CDR1 and CDR2 from the germline V gene are MNHEY and SVGAGI. V was clipped by 5 bases and J by 0 bases, with 11 bases between them. The length of the CDR3 is 15 residues.

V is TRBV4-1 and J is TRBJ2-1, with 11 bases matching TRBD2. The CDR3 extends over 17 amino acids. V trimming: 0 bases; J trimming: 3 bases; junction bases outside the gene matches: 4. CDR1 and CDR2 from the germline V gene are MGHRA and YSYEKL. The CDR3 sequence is CASSQDRGTSGYNEQFF. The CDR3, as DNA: TGCGCCAGCAGCCAAGATCGAGGGACTAGCGGCTACAATGAGCAGTTCTTC.

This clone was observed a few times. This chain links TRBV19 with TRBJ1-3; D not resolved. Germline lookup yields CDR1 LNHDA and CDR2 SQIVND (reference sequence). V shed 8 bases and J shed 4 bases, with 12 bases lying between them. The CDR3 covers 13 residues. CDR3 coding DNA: TGTGCCAGTGAGGAAACGGGCGGAAACACCATATATTTT. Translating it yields CASEETGGNTIYF.

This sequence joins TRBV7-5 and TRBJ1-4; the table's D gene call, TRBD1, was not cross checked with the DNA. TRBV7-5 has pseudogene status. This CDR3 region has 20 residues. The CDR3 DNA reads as TGTGTCAGAAGCTTAGCCCAGGGACAGCCGCTTCATGCAACTAATGAAAAACTGTTTTTT. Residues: CVRSLAQGQPLHATNEKLFF.

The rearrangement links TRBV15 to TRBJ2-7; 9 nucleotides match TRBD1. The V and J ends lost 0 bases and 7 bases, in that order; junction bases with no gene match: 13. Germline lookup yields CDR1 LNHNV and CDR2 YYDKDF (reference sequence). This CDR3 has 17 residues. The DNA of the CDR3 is TGTGCCACCAGCAGAGAAGCTCCGGGACAGGGATTTCGGGAGCAGTACTTC. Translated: CATSREAPGQGFREQYF.

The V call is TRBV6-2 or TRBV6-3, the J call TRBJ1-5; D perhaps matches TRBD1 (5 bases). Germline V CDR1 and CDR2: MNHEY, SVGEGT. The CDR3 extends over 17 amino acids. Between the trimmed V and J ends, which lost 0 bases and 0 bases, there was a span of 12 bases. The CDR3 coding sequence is TGTGCCAGCAGTTACTCCGAGGGGACCTATAGCAATCAGCCCCAGCATTTT. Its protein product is CASSYSEGTYSNQPQHF.

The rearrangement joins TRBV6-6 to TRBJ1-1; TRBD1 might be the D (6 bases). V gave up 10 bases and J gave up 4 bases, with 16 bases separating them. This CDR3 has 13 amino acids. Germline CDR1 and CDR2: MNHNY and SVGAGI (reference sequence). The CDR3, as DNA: TGTGCCACAAAGAGGGGGGAAGGCACTGAAGCTTTCTTT. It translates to CATKRGEGTEAFF.

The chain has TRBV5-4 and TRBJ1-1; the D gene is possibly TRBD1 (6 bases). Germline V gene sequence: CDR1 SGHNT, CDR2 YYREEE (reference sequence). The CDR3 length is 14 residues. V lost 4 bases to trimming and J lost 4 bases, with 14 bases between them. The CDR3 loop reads CASSHQGLGTEAFF. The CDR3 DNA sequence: TGTGCCAGCAGCCACCAGGGGCTCGGCACTGAAGCTTTCTTT.

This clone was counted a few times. CDR3 protein: CASSQGPLRGQGERAFTDTQYF. The CDR3 region has the DNA TGCGCCAGCAGCCAAGGCCCTCTGCGGGGACAGGGGGAAAGGGCCTTCACAGATACGCAGTATTTT. This chain links TRBV4-1 with TRBJ2-3; 11 bases are a match to TRBD1. Trimming cost V 1 base and J 2 bases; bases outside gene matches: 20. CDR1 MGHRA and CDR2 YSYEKL come from the germline V gene. The CDR3 covers 22 residues.